This TCR beta chain was recovered during a study of neoadjuvant anti-PD-1 for oral cavity cancer. The overall study: Most patients had three to four biweekly doses of 3 mg/kg nivolumab before resection.

The sample's time point: after neoadjuvant nivolumab, at surgical resection. PBMCs were not maintained or expanded in culture before analysis. Assay: immunoSEQ multiplex PCR; the TCRdb copy retains only in-frame clones and omits some. The sample lists around 70,000 clones; 70% to 90% were seen once. Trimming took off 5 bases at V and 6 bases at J, with 9 bases between the two ends. The CDR3 is 11 residues long. Germline V gives CDR1 SGHDT, CDR2 YYEEEE. The clonotype originates from a person between 40 and 85 years old with oral cavity squamous cell carcinoma. The chain employs TRBV5-6 and TRBJ2-7; D remains ambiguous. Sequences were derived from PBMCs, sampled after nivolumab (anti-PD-1) treatment. The CDR3 DNA reads as TGTGCCAGCAGTCAGGTCGGCGAGCAGTACTTC. Translated, it gives CASSQVGEQYF.